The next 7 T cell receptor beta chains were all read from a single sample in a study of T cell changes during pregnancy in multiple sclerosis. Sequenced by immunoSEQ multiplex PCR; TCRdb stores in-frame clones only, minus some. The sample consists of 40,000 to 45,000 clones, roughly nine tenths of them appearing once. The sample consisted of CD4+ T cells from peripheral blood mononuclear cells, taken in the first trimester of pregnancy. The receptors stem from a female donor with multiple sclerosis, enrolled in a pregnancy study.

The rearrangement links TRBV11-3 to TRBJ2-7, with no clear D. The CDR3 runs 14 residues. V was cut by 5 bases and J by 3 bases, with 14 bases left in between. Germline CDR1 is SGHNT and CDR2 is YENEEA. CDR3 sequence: CASSPRSDLYEQYF. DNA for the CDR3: TGTGCCAGCAGCCCCCGCAGCGACCTCTACGAGCAGTACTTC.

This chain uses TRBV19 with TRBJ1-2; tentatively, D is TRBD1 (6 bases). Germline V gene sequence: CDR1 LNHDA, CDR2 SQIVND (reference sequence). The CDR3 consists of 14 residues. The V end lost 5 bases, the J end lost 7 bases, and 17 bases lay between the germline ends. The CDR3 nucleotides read TGTGCCAGTAGTGAACAGGGTGGCAGGGTTGGCTACACCTTC. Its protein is CASSEQGGRVGYTF.

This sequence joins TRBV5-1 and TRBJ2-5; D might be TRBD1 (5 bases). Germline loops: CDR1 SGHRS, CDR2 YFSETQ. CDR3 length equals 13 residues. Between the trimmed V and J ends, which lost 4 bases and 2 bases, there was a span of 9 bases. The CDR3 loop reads CASSPQGQETQYF. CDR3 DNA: TGCGCCAGCAGCCCCCAGGGTCAAGAGACCCAGTACTTC. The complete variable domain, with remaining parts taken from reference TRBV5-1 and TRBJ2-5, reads KAGVTQTPRYLIKTRGQQVTLSCSPISGHRSVSWYQQTPGQGLQFLFEYFSETQRNKGNFPGRFSGRQFSNSRSEMNVSTLELGDSALYLCASSPQGQETQYFGPGTRLLVL.

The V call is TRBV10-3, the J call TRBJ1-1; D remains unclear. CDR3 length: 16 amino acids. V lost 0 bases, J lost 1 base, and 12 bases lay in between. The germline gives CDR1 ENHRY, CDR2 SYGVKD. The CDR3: CAISESHGLKNTEAFF. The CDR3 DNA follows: TGTGCCATCAGTGAGTCACACGGACTCAAGAACACTGAAGCTTTCTTT.

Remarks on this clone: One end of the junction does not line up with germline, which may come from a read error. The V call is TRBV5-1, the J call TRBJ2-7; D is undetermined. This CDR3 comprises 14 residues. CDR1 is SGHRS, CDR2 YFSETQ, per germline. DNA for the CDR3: TGCGCCAGCAGCTTGGAACAGACCTCCTCCGAGCAGTACTTC. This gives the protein CASSLEQTSSEQYF.

Written as DNA, the CDR3 is TGTGCCAGCAGCGCCGGGACAGGGAAGTTGACCCAAGCTTTCTTT. This codes for CASSAGTGKLTQAFF. The chain combines TRBV2 with TRBJ1-1; 9 bases line up with TRBD1. Germline assignment: CDR1 SNHLY and CDR2 FYNNEI. This CDR3 is built from 15 residues. Unmatched junction bases numbered 14, after V lost 6 bases and J lost 9 bases. Variable domain in full (rest from reference TRBV2 and TRBJ1-1): EPEVTQTPSHQVTQMGQEVILRCVPISNHLYFYWYRQILGQKVEFLVSFYNNEISEKSEIFDDQFSVERPDGSNFTLKIRSTKLEDSAMYFCASSAGTGKLTQAFFGQGTRLTVV.

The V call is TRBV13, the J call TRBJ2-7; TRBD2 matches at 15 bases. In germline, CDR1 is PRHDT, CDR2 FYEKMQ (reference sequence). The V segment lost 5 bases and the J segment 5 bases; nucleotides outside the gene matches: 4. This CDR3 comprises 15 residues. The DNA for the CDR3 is TGTGCCAGCAGCGCGGGACTAGCGGGAGGTGACGAGCAGTACTTC. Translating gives CASSAGLAGGDEQYF.